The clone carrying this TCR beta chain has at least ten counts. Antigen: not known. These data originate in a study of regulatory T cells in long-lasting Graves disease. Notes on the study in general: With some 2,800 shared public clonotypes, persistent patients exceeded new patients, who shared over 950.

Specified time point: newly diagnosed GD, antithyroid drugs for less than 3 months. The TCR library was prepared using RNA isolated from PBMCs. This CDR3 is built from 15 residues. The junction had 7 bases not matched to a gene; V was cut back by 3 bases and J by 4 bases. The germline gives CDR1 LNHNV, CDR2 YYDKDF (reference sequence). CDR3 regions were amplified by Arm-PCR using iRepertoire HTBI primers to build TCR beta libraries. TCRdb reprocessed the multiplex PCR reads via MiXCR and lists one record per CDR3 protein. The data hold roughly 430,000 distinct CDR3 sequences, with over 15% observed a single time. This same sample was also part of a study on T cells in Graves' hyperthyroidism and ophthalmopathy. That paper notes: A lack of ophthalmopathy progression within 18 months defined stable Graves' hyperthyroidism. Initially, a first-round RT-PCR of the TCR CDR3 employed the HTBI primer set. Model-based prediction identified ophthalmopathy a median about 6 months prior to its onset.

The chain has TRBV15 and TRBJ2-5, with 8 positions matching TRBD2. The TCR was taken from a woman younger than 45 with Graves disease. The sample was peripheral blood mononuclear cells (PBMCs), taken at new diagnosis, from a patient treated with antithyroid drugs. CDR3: CATSSRSSGIETQYF. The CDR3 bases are TGTGCCACCAGCAGTCGCAGTAGCGGGATAGAGACCCAGTACTTC.